This T cell receptor (beta chain) was found in a study of lymphopenia after photon versus proton radiotherapy. V lost 3 bases and J 7 bases, leaving 16 bases between the germline ends. Germline CDR1 LGHNA, CDR2 YSLEER. CDR3 length equals 15 residues. Only a few counts were recorded for this clone. The data were produced by immunoSEQ multiplex PCR, yet TCRdb's version contains in-frame clones alone and is incomplete. The data show some 31,000 clones, under 90% seen once. This receptor was identified in a woman in her 70s with pancreatic cancer. This specimen was peripheral blood, taken from a patient treated with proton-based radiotherapy. The chain employs TRBV4-3 and TRBJ2-1; a weak D match, TRBD2 (7 bases). Here the CDR3 reads CASSQRQAGRNEQFF. CDR3 coding DNA: TGCGCCAGCAGCCAGCGACAGGCCGGGAGGAATGAGCAGTTCTTC.